This entry lists 6 T cell receptor beta chains sequenced from one sample in a study of T cells in localized non-small cell lung cancer. Assay used: immunoSEQ multiplex PCR; TCRdb lists only in-frame clones, some missing. Here the sample spans about 23,000 clones, less than 95% being singletons. Specimen: peripheral blood, collected before any cancer treatment. These TCRs come from a woman aged 40 to 75 with stage I lung adenocarcinoma.

This chain connects TRBV14 to TRBJ2-1; 8 bases match TRBD2. CDR3 length: 14 amino acids. V dropped 6 bases and J dropped 3; count of bases not matched to a gene: 4. Germline lookup yields CDR1 SGHDN and CDR2 FVKESK. CDR3 bases: TGTGCCAGCAGTGGACTAGCTCTCTACAATGAGCAGTTCTTC. Protein: CASSGLALYNEQFF.

The rearrangement links TRBV5-1 to TRBJ2-7, with D possibly matching TRBD2 (5 bases). V shed 4 bases and J shed 1 base, with 18 bases lying between them. The CDR3 loop spans 16 amino acids. Germline V lookup: CDR1 SGHRS, CDR2 YFSETQ. The CDR3 DNA sequence: TGCGCCAGCAGCCTAGGGCAGGAGGTTGGTTCCTACGAGCAGTACTTC. This codes for CASSLGQEVGSYEQYF.

This sequence joins TRBV5-1 and TRBJ2-2, with a weak D call TRBD2 (7 bases). V lost 0 bases and J 0 bases, leaving 9 bases between the germline ends. The CDR3 sequence is 16 residues long. Germline values: CDR1 SGHRS, CDR2 YFSETQ. The CDR3 coding sequence is TGCGCCAGCAGCTTGGAAGGGGGGGCGAACACCGGGGAGCTGTTTTTT. It codes for CASSLEGGANTGELFF.

The genes are TRBV6-6 and TRBJ2-1; D may be TRBD1 or TRBD2 (5 bases each). There are 13 residues in the CDR3. Germline assignment: CDR1 MNHNY and CDR2 SVGAGI (reference sequence). V gave up 9 bases and J gave up 7 bases, with 16 bases separating them. The CDR3 loop is CASTHRGGNEQFF. CDR3 DNA sequence: TGTGCCAGTACCCATCGGGGCGGGAATGAGCAGTTCTTC.

The rearrangement joins TRBV12-5 to TRBJ2-1; 8 nucleotides match TRBD1. The J segment lost 5 bases and the V segment lost 3 bases, leaving 12 bases of the junction unmatched. Germline lookup yields CDR1 LGHNT and CDR2 FRNRAP. The CDR3 sequence is 17 residues long. The CDR3: CASGFFPAPDRDNEQFF. The CDR3 DNA is TGTGCTAGTGGTTTTTTCCCAGCCCCGGACAGGGACAATGAGCAGTTCTTC. Complete variable domain (other parts from reference TRBV12-5 and TRBJ2-1): DARVTQTPRHKVTEMGQEVTMRCQPILGHNTVFWYRQTMMQGLELLAYFRNRAPLDDSGMPKDRFSAEMPDATLATLKIQPSEPRDSAVYFCASGFFPAPDRDNEQFFGPGTRLTVL.

The chain uses TRBV19 and TRBJ2-5; D unclear. This CDR3 spans 13 amino acids. The germline V and J ends were trimmed by 5 bases and 2 bases, with 9 bases remaining between them. The germline V gene encodes CDR1 LNHDA and CDR2 SQIVND (reference sequence). The CDR3 nucleotides read TGTGCCAGTAGTTTTACTTTTCAAGAGACCCAGTACTTC. Its protein is CASSFTFQETQYF.